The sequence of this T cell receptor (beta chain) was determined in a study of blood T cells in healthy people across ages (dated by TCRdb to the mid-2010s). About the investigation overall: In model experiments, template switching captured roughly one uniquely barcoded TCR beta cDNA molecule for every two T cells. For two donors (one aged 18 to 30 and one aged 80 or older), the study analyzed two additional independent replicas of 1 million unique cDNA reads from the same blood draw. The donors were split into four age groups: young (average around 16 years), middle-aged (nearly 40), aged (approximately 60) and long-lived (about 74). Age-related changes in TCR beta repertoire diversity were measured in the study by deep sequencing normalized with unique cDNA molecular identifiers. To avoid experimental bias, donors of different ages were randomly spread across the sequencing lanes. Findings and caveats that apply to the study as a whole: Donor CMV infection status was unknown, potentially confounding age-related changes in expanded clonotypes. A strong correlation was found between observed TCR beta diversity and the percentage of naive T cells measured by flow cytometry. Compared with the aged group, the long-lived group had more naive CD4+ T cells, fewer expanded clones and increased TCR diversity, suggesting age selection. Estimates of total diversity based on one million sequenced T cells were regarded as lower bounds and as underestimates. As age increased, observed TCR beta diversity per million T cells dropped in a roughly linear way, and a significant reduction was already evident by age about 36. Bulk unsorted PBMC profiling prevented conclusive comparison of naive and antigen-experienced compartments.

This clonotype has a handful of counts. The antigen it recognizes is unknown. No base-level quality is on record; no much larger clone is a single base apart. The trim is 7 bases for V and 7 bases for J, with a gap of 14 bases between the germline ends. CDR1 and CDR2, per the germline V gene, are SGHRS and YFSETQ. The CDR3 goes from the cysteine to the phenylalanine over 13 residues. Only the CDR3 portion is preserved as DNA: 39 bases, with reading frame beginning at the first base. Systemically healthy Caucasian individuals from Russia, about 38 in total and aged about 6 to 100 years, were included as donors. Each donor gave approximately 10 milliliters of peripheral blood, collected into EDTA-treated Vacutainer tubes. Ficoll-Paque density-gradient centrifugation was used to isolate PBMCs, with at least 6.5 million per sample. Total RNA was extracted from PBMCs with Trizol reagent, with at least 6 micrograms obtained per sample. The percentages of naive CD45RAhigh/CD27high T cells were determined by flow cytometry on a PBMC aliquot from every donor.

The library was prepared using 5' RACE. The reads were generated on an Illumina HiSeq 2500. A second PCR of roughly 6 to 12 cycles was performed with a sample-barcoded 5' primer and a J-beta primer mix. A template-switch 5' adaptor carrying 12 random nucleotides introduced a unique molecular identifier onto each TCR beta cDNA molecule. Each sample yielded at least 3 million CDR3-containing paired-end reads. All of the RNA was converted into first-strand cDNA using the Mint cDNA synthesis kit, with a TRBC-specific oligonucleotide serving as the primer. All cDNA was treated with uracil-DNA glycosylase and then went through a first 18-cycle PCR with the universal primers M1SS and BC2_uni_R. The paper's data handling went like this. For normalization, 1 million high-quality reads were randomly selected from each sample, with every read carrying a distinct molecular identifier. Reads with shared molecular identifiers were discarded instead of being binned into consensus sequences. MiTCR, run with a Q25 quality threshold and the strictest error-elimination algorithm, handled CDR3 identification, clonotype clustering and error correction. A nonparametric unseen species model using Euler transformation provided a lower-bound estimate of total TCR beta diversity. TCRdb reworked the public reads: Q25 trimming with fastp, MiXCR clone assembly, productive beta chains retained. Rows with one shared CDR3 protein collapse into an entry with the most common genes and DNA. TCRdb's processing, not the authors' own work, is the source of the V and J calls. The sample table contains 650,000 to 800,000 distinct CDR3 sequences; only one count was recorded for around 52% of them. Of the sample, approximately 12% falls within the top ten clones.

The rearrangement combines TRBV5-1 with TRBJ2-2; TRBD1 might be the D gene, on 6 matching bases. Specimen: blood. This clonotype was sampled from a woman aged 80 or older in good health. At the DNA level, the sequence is TGCGCCAGCCGGACAGAAGAGGGCGGGGAGCTGTTTTTT. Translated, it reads CASRTEEGGELFF. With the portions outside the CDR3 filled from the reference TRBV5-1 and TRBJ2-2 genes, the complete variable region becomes KAGVTQTPRYLIKTRGQQVTLSCSPISGHRSVSWYQQTPGQGLQFLFEYFSETQRNKGNFPGRFSGRQFSNSRSEMNVSTLELGDSALYLCASRTEEGGELFFGEGSRLTVL.